One sample yielded the 22 T cell receptor beta chains listed below, sequenced in a study of blood T cell repertoires in COVID-19. Profiled with immunoSEQ multiplex PCR; TCRdb holds only in-frame clones, not every one. The sample includes about 250,000 clones, roughly 88% of them seen just once. Sequencing input: peripheral blood. The receptors were gathered from a man at least 80 years old with acute or convalescent COVID-19.

The V gene is TRBV6-2 or TRBV6-3, the J gene TRBJ1-5; 7 bases line up with TRBD1. The length of the CDR3 is 14 residues. From germline, CDR1 is MNHEY and CDR2 SVGEGT. With V trimmed by 4 bases and J by 3 bases, 3 bases remained unmatched. The DNA of the CDR3 is TGTGCCAGCAGTTCCACAGGGGACAATCAGCCCCAGCATTTT. Translation: CASSSTGDNQPQHF.

This chain connects TRBV15 to TRBJ1-5; D is ambiguous. From germline, CDR1 is LNHNV and CDR2 YYDKDF (reference sequence). V dropped 0 bases and J dropped 0 bases, with 12 bases sitting between them. The CDR3 is 17 amino acids. In DNA form, the CDR3 reads TGTGCCACCAGCAGAGATTTTTGGCAGTATAGCAATCAGCCCCAGCATTTT. Translating gives CATSRDFWQYSNQPQHF.

CDR3 in DNA: TGCGCCAGCACCAGTATTGGGGCCAACGTCCTGACTTTC. It specifies CASTSIGANVLTF. The chain combines TRBV5-1 with TRBJ2-6; unclear D gene. The CDR3 totals 13 residues. The V gene's germline CDR1 is SGHRS and CDR2 YFSETQ. Trimming took off 6 bases at V and 3 bases at J, with 7 bases between the two ends.

The chain employs TRBV5-1 and TRBJ2-3; D is unclear. Germline V gene lookup returns CDR1 SGHRS and CDR2 YFSETQ. With 2 bases removed from V and 5 bases from J, the gap between germline ends came to 12 bases. The CDR3 runs to 14 residues. CDR3 DNA: TGCGCCAGCAGCTTACAGAGTCCGCGAGATACGCAGTATTTT. This gives the protein CASSLQSPRDTQYF.

The chain combines TRBV2 with TRBJ2-2; the D is unclear. The CDR3 has 14 amino acids. Germline CDR1 and CDR2: SNHLY and FYNNEI. V lost 6 bases to trimming and J lost 0 bases, with 8 bases between them. The CDR3 reads CASRQQPNTGELFF. The CDR3 DNA sequence: TGTGCCAGCAGGCAACAGCCGAACACCGGGGAGCTGTTTTTT.

The chain uses TRBV7-7 and TRBJ2-5; 7 positions match TRBD1. Trimming removed 5 bases from V and 0 bases from J; junction bases left unmatched: 9. The CDR3 is 16 amino acids. The germline CDR1 and CDR2 sequences are SSHAT and FNYEAQ (reference sequence). The CDR3 coding sequence is TGTGCCAGCAGCCCACTGACAGGGCTCGACCAAGAGACCCAGTACTTC. Its protein is CASSPLTGLDQETQYF. Full variable domain (missing parts from reference TRBV7-7 and TRBJ2-5): GAGVSQSPRYKVTKRGQDVTLRCDPISSHATLYWYQQALGQGPEFLTYFNYEAQPDKSGLPSDRFSAERPEGSISTLTIQRTEQRDSAMYRCASSPLTGLDQETQYFGPGTRLLVL.

The rearrangement links TRBV19 to TRBJ2-3; 11 bases fit TRBD2. Looked up from germline, CDR1 is LNHDA and CDR2 is SQIVND (reference sequence). V dropped 1 base and J dropped 1; count of bases not matched to a gene: 7. The CDR3 loop spans 18 amino acids. The CDR3 coding sequence is TGTGCCAGTAGTATAGTAGCGGGAGGGCCTCCGGGCACAGATACGCAGTATTTT. Translation gives CASSIVAGGPPGTDTQYF.

This sequence joins TRBV19 and TRBJ1-6; unclear D gene. V was clipped by 6 bases and J by 5 bases, with 8 bases between them. The CDR3 totals 13 residues. Germline CDR1 is LNHDA and CDR2 is SQIVND (reference sequence). The CDR3 nucleotides are TGTGCCAGTAGACAGATTGATAATTCACCCCTCCACTTT. Protein sequence: CASRQIDNSPLHF.

This chain joins TRBV28 and TRBJ2-5, with 7 bases fitting TRBD2. Trimming cost V 8 bases and J 2 bases; bases outside gene matches: 5. CDR1 and CDR2 from the germline V gene are MDHEN and SYDVKM. The length of the CDR3 is 13 residues. The DNA of the CDR3 is TGTGCCAGCCGCCCGGGGGGTCAAGAGACCCAGTACTTC. This codes for CASRPGGQETQYF.

The rearrangement joins TRBV5-1 to TRBJ2-2; TRBD1 matches at 8 bases. Looked up from germline, CDR1 is SGHRS and CDR2 is YFSETQ. The CDR3 length is 16 residues. J was trimmed by 5 bases and V by 0 bases; bases with no gene match: 6. In nucleotides, the CDR3 is TGCGCCAGCAGCTTGGACGGGACAGGCGGAACCGGGGAGCTGTTTTTT. It specifies CASSLDGTGGTGELFF.

J is TRBJ2-4 and V is TRBV5-1, with D possibly being TRBD2 (6 bases). The CDR3 totals 16 residues. The V gene lost 0 bases and the J gene lost 0 bases, with 10 bases spanning the gap. Germline V gene sequence: CDR1 SGHRS, CDR2 YFSETQ. DNA for the CDR3: TGCGCCAGCAGCTTGGGGATAGCGGTAGCCAAAAACATTCAGTACTTC. It codes for CASSLGIAVAKNIQYF.

This chain connects TRBV5-6 to TRBJ2-5; TRBD1 matches 7 bases. CDR1 and CDR2 (germline): SGHDT, YYEEEE. With V trimmed by 4 bases and J by 5 bases, 11 bases remained unmatched. The CDR3 length is 15 residues. The CDR3 loop is CASSPTGVGDETQYF. In DNA form, the CDR3 reads TGTGCCAGCAGCCCAACAGGGGTCGGGGATGAGACCCAGTACTTC.

The table lists this clone with a count of one. V usage is TRBV3-1 (or the pseudogene TRBV3-2) and J usage is TRBJ2-2; D unclear. The CDR3 totals 14 residues. Between the trimmed V and J ends, which lost 4 bases and 2 bases, there was a span of 8 bases. Germline-derived CDR1 and CDR2 are LGHDT and YNNKEL (reference sequence). CDR3 nucleotide sequence: TGTGCCAGCAGCCGCGACATTAACACCGGGGAGCTGTTTTTT. It translates to CASSRDINTGELFF.

The V call is TRBV5-4, the J call TRBJ2-2; maybe TRBD1 (6 bases). Deletions cut 3 bases from V and 4 bases from J, with 13 bases between. The germline gives CDR1 SGHNT, CDR2 YYREEE (reference sequence). CDR3 size: 15 residues. CDR3 protein: CASSWAGAGTGELFF. Here the CDR3 DNA reads TGTGCCAGCAGCTGGGCAGGGGCGGGCACCGGGGAGCTGTTTTTT.

This chain links TRBV5-4 with TRBJ2-2; 7 bases align to TRBD2. Trimming cost V 3 bases and J 5 bases; bases outside gene matches: 7. This CDR3 region has 15 residues. In germline, CDR1 is SGHNT, CDR2 YYREEE (reference sequence). CDR3: CASSSGLGPTGELFF. CDR3 nucleotides: TGTGCCAGCAGCTCTGGACTAGGCCCTACCGGGGAGCTGTTTTTT.

The chain recombines TRBV28 with TRBJ2-7; 7 nucleotides line up with TRBD2. Unmatched junction bases numbered 7, after V lost 7 bases and J lost 4 bases. The CDR3 is 13 residues long. CDR1 and CDR2 from the germline V gene are MDHEN and SYDVKM. Here the CDR3 DNA reads TGTGCCAGCACCTTTTATAGCGGGTACGAGCAGTACTTC. Translated, it gives CASTFYSGYEQYF.

Notes on this clone: The sample has other DNA sequences that encode this CDR3 too. The genes are TRBV6-5 and TRBJ1-6; 9 bases align to TRBD1. Losses at the gene ends were 6 bases for V and 7 bases for J; bases not matched to a gene: 7. This CDR3 has 15 amino acids. Germline lookup yields CDR1 MNHEY and CDR2 SVGAGI. The CDR3 DNA sequence: TGTGCCAGCAGCAGGCCGGGACAGGGCAATTCACCCCTCCACTTT. Encoded protein: CASSRPGQGNSPLHF.

The V gene is TRBV6-1, the J gene TRBJ2-1; 8 bases are shared with TRBD1. J lost 8 bases, V lost 0 bases, and 15 bases had no gene match. The germline gives CDR1 MNHNS, CDR2 SASEGT. The CDR3 loop spans 18 amino acids. The CDR3 loop reads CASSEAPPGGAVIDEQFF. The CDR3 bases are TGTGCCAGCAGTGAAGCGCCCCCAGGGGGCGCCGTGATCGATGAGCAGTTCTTC.

This sequence joins TRBV9 and TRBJ1-2; 8 nucleotides match TRBD1. The CDR3 runs to 17 residues. CDR1 and CDR2 (germline): SGDLS, YYNGEE. Trimming took 2 bases from V and 6 from J; bases not matched to a gene: 15. The chain's CDR3 is CASSVSSIPGGSHGYTF. The CDR3, as DNA: TGTGCCAGCAGCGTTTCCTCTATCCCAGGGGGCTCGCATGGCTACACCTTC.

V usage is TRBV9 and J usage is TRBJ2-5, with D possibly TRBD1 on 5 matching bases. The germline V gene encodes CDR1 SGDLS and CDR2 YYNGEE. The CDR3 is made up of 15 amino acids. The V end lost 1 base, the J end lost 1 base, and 11 bases lay between the germline ends. CDR3 protein: CASSVIGALQETQYF. The CDR3 nucleotides read TGTGCCAGCAGCGTAATAGGGGCTCTCCAAGAGACCCAGTACTTC.

The genes are TRBV4-2 and TRBJ1-2, with 7 nucleotides matching TRBD1. V lost 0 bases and J lost 8; bases outside the gene matches: 3. The CDR3 spans 13 residues. Germline loops: CDR1 LGHNA, CDR2 YNFKEQ. The CDR3 sequence is CASSQDRTGGYTF. The CDR3, as DNA: TGTGCCAGCAGCCAAGATAGGACAGGCGGCTACACCTTC.

DNA for the CDR3: TGCGCCAGCAGCTTTGGTAGCGGGGGGGCCAATGAGCAGTTCTTC. This gives the protein CASSFGSGGANEQFF. The chain links TRBV5-1 to TRBJ2-1; 11 bases map to TRBD2. The CDR3 sequence is 15 residues long. In germline, CDR1 is SGHRS, CDR2 YFSETQ. After removal of 2 bases from V and 6 bases from J, the junction contained 4 bases not matched to a gene.